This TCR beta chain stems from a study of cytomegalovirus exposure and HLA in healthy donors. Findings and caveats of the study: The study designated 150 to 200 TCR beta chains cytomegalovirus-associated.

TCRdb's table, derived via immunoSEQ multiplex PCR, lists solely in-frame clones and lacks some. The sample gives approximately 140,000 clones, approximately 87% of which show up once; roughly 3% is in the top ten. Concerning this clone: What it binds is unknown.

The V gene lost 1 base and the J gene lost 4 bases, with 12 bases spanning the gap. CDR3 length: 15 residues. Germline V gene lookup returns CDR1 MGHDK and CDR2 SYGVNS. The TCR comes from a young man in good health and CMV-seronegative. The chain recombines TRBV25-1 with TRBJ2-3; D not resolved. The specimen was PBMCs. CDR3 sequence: CASSEFEDPPDTQYF. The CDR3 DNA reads TGTGCCAGCAGTGAATTTGAGGATCCCCCAGATACGCAGTATTTT.